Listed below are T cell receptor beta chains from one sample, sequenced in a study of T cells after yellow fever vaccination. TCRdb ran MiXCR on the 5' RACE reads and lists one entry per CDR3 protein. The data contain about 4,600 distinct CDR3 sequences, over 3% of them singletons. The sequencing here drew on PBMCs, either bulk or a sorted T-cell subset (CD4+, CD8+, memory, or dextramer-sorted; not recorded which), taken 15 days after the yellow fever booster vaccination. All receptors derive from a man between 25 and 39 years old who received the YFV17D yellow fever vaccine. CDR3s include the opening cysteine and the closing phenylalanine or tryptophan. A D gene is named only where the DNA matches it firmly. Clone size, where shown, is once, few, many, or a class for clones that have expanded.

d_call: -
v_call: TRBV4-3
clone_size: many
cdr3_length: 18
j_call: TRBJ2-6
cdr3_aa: CASSPSRTAMGGANVLTF
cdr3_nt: TGCGCCAGCAGCCCGTCTCGGACCGCGATGGGGGGGGCCAACGTCCTGACTTTC

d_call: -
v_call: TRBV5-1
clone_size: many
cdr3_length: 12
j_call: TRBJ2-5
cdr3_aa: CASRGIVGTQYF
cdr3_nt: TGCGCCAGCCGGGGGATCGTGGGGACCCAGTACTTC

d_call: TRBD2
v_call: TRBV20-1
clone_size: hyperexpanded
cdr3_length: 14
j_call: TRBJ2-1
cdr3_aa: CSASLAGGENEQFF
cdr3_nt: TGCAGTGCTAGTCTAGCGGGAGGGGAGAATGAGCAGTTCTTC

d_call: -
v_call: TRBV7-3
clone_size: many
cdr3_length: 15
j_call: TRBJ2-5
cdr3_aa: CASSHTRDGPGTQYF
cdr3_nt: TGTGCCAGCAGCCACACACGGGACGGACCGGGGACCCAGTACTTC

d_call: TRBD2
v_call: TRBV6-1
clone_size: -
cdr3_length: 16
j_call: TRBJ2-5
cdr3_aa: CASRNPSGRGYETQYF
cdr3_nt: TGTGCCAGCAGAAACCCTAGCGGGAGGGGATACGAGACCCAGTACTTC

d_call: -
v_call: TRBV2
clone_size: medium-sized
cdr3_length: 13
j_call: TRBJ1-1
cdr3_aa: CASSVTGYPEAFF
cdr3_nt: TGTGCCAGCAGTGTTACAGGATACCCTGAAGCTTTCTTT

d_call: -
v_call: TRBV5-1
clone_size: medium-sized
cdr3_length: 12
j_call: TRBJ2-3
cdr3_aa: CASSLELDTQYF
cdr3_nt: TGCGCCAGCAGCTTGGAACTAGATACGCAGTATTTT

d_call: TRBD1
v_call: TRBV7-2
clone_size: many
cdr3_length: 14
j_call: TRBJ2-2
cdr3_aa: CASSSRQGAWELFF
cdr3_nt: TGTGCCAGCAGCTCCCGACAGGGGGCTTGGGAGCTGTTTTTT

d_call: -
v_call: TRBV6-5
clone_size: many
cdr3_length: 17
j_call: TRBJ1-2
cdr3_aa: CASSYAKHREGSTGYTF
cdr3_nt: TGTGCCAGCAGTTACGCTAAACACAGGGAGGGTTCGACTGGCTACACCTTC

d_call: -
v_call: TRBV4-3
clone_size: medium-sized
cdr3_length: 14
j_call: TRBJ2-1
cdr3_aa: CASSQLESYNEQFF
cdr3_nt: TGCGCCAGCAGCCAATTAGAATCCTACAATGAGCAGTTCTTC

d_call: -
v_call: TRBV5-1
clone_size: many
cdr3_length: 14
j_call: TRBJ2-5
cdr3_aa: CASSEGQLQETQYF
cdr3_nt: TGCGCCAGCAGCGAAGGACAGCTCCAAGAGACCCAGTACTTC

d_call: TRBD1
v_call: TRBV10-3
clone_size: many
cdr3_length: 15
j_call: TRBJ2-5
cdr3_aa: CAISASGQGGETQYF
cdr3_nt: TGTGCCATCAGTGCCTCCGGACAGGGTGGCGAGACCCAGTACTTC

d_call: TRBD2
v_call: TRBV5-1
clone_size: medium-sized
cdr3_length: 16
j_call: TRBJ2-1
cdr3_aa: CASSLVASGVYNEQFF
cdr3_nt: TGCGCCAGCAGCTTGGTAGCTAGCGGAGTCTACAATGAGCAGTTCTTC

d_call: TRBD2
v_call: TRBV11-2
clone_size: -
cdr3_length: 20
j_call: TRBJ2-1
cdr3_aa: CASSPTGGTSGRNSYNEQFF
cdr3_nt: TGTGCCAGCAGCCCAACTGGGGGGACTAGCGGGAGGAACTCCTACAATGAGCAGTTCTTC

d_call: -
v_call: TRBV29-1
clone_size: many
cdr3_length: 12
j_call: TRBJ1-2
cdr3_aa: CSGRTENYGYTF
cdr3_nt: TGCAGCGGTCGGACGGAAAACTATGGCTACACCTTC

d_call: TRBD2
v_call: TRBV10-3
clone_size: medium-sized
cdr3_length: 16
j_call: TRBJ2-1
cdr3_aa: CAIGSGAPSTYNEQFF
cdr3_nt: TGTGCCATCGGGAGCGGGGCACCTTCTACATACAATGAGCAGTTCTTC

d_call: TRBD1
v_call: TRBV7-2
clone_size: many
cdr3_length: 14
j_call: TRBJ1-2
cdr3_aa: CASSGDSPSYGYTF
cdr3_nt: TGTGCCAGCAGCGGGGACAGCCCCTCTTATGGCTACACCTTC

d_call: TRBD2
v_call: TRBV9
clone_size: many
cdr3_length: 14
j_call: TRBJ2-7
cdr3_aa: CASSAGLAALEQYF
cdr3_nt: TGTGCCAGCAGCGCGGGACTAGCGGCGCTCGAGCAGTACTTC

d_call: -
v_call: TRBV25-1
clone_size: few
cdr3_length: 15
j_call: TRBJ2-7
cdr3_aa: CASSEYSRQGGEQYF
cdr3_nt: TGTGCCAGCAGTGAATATAGCCGACAGGGAGGGGAGCAGTACTTC

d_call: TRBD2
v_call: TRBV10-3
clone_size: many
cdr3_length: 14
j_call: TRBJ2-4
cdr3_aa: CAKGWAGVLDIQYF
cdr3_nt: TGTGCCAAGGGGTGGGCGGGAGTACTGGACATTCAGTACTTC

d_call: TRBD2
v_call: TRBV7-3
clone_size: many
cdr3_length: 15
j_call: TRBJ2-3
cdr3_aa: CASSKASGSTDTQYF
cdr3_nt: TGTGCCAGCAGCAAGGCTAGCGGCAGCACAGATACGCAGTATTTT

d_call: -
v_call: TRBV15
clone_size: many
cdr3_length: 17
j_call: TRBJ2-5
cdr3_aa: CATSRGFGLQSLETQYF
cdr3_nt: TGTGCCACCAGCAGAGGGTTCGGACTACAGTCTTTGGAGACCCAGTACTTC

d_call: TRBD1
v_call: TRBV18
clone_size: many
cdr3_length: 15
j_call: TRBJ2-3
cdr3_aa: CASSRYGQGADTQYF
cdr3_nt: TGTGCCAGCTCACGATACGGACAGGGCGCAGATACGCAGTATTTT

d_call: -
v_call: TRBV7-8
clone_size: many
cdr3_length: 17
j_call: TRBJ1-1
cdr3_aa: CASSLVAGRQLNTEAFF
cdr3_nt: TGTGCCAGCAGCTTAGTAGCAGGCCGACAATTGAACACTGAAGCTTTCTTT

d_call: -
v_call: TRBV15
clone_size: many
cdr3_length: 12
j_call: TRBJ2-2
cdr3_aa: CATSRDAGELFF
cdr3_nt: TGTGCCACCAGCAGAGACGCCGGGGAGCTGTTTTTT

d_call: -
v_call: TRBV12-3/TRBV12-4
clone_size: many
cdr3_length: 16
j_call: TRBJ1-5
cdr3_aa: CASSLGDGVFGQPQHF
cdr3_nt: TGTGCCAGCAGTTTAGGGGACGGGGTGTTCGGGCAGCCCCAGCATTTT

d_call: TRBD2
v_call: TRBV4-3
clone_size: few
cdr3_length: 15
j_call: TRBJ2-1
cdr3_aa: CASSQGSGSYNEQFF
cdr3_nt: TGCGCCAGCAGCCAAGGGAGCGGGAGCTACAATGAGCAGTTCTTC

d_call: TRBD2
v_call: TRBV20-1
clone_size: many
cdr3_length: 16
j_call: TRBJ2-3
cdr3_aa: CSASFLLAGGTDTQYF
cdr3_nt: TGCAGTGCTAGTTTCCTCTTAGCGGGGGGCACAGATACGCAGTATTTT